The 30 T cell receptor beta chains reported below all come from one sample, sequenced in a study of human T cells and chemical hapten exposure. Unfractionated whole blood yielded total RNA. From the 5' RACE reads, TCRdb called clonotypes with MiXCR, one entry per CDR3 protein. This table has 130,000 or so distinct CDR3 sequences, about 4.3% appearing once. The receptors stem from a female donor in good health.

This clonotype occurred many times. The V gene is TRBV7-9, the J gene TRBJ1-1; no definite D call. V was trimmed by 4 bases and J by 6 bases, leaving 18 bases between them. Germline V gene sequence: CDR1 SEHNR, CDR2 FQNEAQ (reference sequence). The CDR3 loop spans 15 amino acids. The CDR3 sequence: CASSSEASADPEAFF. The DNA for the CDR3 is TGTGCCAGCAGCTCAGAAGCTTCCGCAGACCCTGAAGCTTTCTTT.

This clonotype showed up just a few times. This chain connects TRBV14 to TRBJ2-7; TRBD2 matches 8 bases. This CDR3 region has 16 residues. J lost 7 bases, V lost 1 base, and 12 bases had no gene match. Per germline, CDR1 SGHDN and CDR2 FVKESK. CDR3 nucleotide sequence: TGTGCCAGCAGCCAAGGAATTAGCGGGGATTTGGGGGAGCAGTACTTC. Translated, it gives CASSQGISGDLGEQYF.

This clonotype was counted ten times or more. The rearrangement uses TRBV5-1 and TRBJ2-4; 7 bases match TRBD1. This CDR3 has 16 residues. J was trimmed by 0 bases and V by 4 bases; bases with no gene match: 7. The V gene's germline CDR1 is SGHRS and CDR2 YFSETQ. The CDR3 spells CASSPGQRLAKNIQYF. The CDR3 nucleotides read TGCGCCAGCAGCCCGGGACAGCGACTAGCCAAAAACATTCAGTACTTC.

The chain has TRBV20-1 and TRBJ2-3, with TRBD2 identical over 15 bases. The germline CDR1 and CDR2 sequences are DFQATT and SNEGSKA (reference sequence). This CDR3 has 18 amino acids. V dropped 0 bases and J dropped 5; count of bases not matched to a gene: 9. DNA for the CDR3: TGCAGTGCTAGAGAGGGACTAGCGGGGGGATTTAAAGGAGATACGCAGTATTTT. Translation: CSAREGLAGGFKGDTQYF.

This chain joins TRBV5-1 and TRBJ1-1; a weak D match, TRBD1 (6 bases). The germline CDR1 and CDR2 sequences are SGHRS and YFSETQ. The CDR3 is made up of 16 amino acids. The V gene lost 4 bases and the J gene lost 0 bases, with 16 bases spanning the gap. The CDR3 sequence is CASSPPGGRLNTEAFF. CDR3 DNA sequence: TGCGCCAGCAGCCCACCCGGGGGCCGTTTGAACACTGAAGCTTTCTTT.

Regarding this clonotype: Since a much larger clone is just one base distant, this may be a read error. The chain links TRBV20-1 to TRBJ2-3; TRBD2 is a possible D gene (6 bases). The germline V gene has CDR1 DFQATT and CDR2 SNEGSKA (reference sequence). Deletions cut 5 bases from V and 9 bases from J, with 18 bases between. CDR3 length equals 13 residues. CDR3 loop: CSAPRRGEMTQYF. In DNA, the CDR3 is TGCAGTGCTCCCCGGCGGGGCGAAATGACGCAGTATTTT.

This clonotype was seen many times. DNA for the CDR3: TGTGCCAGCAGCCAAGATAATCGGTGGGGGGTTCTGCGTACGCAGTATTTT. This translates into CASSQDNRWGVLRTQYF. V and J are TRBV14 and TRBJ2-3, with a possible D match to TRBD2 (6 bases). Germline V CDR1 and CDR2: SGHDN, FVKESK. V was pared by 0 bases and J by 8 bases, with 21 bases between. The CDR3 is 17 residues long. Drawing the rest from reference TRBV14 and TRBJ2-3, the complete variable domain is EAGVTQFPSHSVIEKGQTVTLRCDPISGHDNLYWYRRVMGKEIKFLLHFVKESKQDESGMPNNRFLAERTGGTYSTLKVQPAELEDSGVYFCASSQDNRWGVLRTQYFGPGTRLTVL.

This clonotype was seen repeatedly, ten times or more. The chain is built from TRBV5-1 and TRBJ1-5, with a possible D match to TRBD1 (6 bases). The germline V and J ends were trimmed by 0 bases and 11 bases, with 21 bases remaining between them. The length of the CDR3 is 16 residues. CDR1 is SGHRS and CDR2 is YFSETQ in the germline V gene. The CDR3 reads CASSLAGGGPLAAQHF. The CDR3 nucleotides are TGCGCCAGCAGCTTGGCCGGCGGGGGGCCCCTGGCGGCCCAGCATTTT.

At least ten counts were recorded for this clonotype. This chain joins TRBV11-2 and TRBJ2-5, with TRBD1 identical over 8 bases. The germline V gene encodes CDR1 SGHAT and CDR2 FQNNGV. The CDR3 has 19 residues. V was pared by 3 bases and J by 4 bases, with 19 bases of the junction left unmatched. CDR3 DNA: TGTGCCAGCAGCTTCATCTTGTACGACAGGGGTGGAGGGCGAGAGACCCAGTACTTC. Amino acid sequence: CASSFILYDRGGGRETQYF.

This clonotype came up many times. The J gene is TRBJ2-1, the V gene TRBV20-1; D is unresolved. The V and J ends lost 6 bases and 6 bases respectively, with 12 bases between them. The CDR3 runs 12 residues. Germline CDR1 and CDR2: DFQATT and SNEGSKA (reference sequence). CDR3 nucleotides: TGCAGTGCGAGCCTTTCGGTCAATGAGCAGTTCTTC. Its translation is CSASLSVNEQFF.

This clonotype was found many times. This chain connects TRBV7-9 to TRBJ2-1, with D unclear. The germline V gene has CDR1 SEHNR and CDR2 FQNEAQ (reference sequence). CDR3 length: 15 residues. Trimming cost V 5 bases and J 4 bases, with 15 bases left between them. CDR3 region: CASSPRPGSYNEQFF. DNA for the CDR3: TGTGCCAGCAGCCCCCGGCCCGGGTCATACAATGAGCAGTTCTTC. Full variable domain (rest looked up from reference TRBV7-9 and TRBJ2-1): DTGVSQNPRHKITKRGQNVTFRCDPISEHNRLYWYRQTLGQGPEFLTYFQNEAQLEKSRLLSDRFSAERPKGSFSTLEIQRTEQGDSAMYLCASSPRPGSYNEQFFGPGTRLTVL.

This clonotype was observed a few times. This rearrangement joins TRBV10-3 to TRBJ1-3, with D uncertain. From germline, CDR1 is ENHRY and CDR2 SYGVKD. The CDR3 has 16 amino acids. Trimming took off 3 bases at V and 0 bases at J, with 12 bases between the two ends. CDR3 protein: CAISELGRGSGNTIYF. The CDR3 bases are TGTGCCATCAGTGAACTCGGACGGGGCTCTGGAAACACCATATATTTT.

This clonotype was detected many times. The CDR3 bases are TGTGCCAGCATTCAAGACGGGACGGAGGGCTACACCTTC. Its protein product is CASIQDGTEGYTF. The chain carries TRBV2 and TRBJ1-2, with D possibly TRBD1 on 5 matching bases. V lost 7 bases and J lost 8, with 17 bases in between. Germline V gene lookup returns CDR1 SNHLY and CDR2 FYNNEI. CDR3 length: 13 amino acids. The whole variable domain, filled in from reference TRBV2 and TRBJ1-2, reads EPEVTQTPSHQVTQMGQEVILRCVPISNHLYFYWYRQILGQKVEFLVSFYNNEISEKSEIFDDQFSVERPDGSNFTLKIRSTKLEDSAMYFCASIQDGTEGYTFGSGTRLTVV.

This clonotype was observed at least ten times. The chain combines TRBV6-2 or TRBV6-3 with TRBJ2-2, with D perhaps assigned TRBD1 or TRBD2 (6 bases each). Germline-derived CDR1 and CDR2 are MNHEY and SVGEGT. The CDR3 loop spans 16 amino acids. V was pared by 7 bases and J by 2 bases, with 17 bases between. CDR3 sequence (DNA): TGTGCCAGCATGGTTGTTGGCGGGACAAACACCGGGGAGCTGTTTTTT. Its protein is CASMVVGGTNTGELFF.

The table lists this clonotype with many counts. The chain is built from TRBV29-1 and TRBJ2-3; the D is unclear. This CDR3 is built from 13 residues. The germline V gene has CDR1 SQVTM and CDR2 ANQGSEA. V was pared by 4 bases and J by 4 bases, with 12 bases between. CDR3 DNA: TGCAGCGTTGGAAGGGTCAGAGCAGATACGCAGTATTTT. Translated, it gives CSVGRVRADTQYF.

The CDR3 nucleotides are TGTGCCAGTATGGAACAGCCGAACACTGAAGCTTTCTTT. Protein product: CASMEQPNTEAFF. V and J are TRBV19 and TRBJ1-1, with D hard to call. The CDR3 sequence is 13 residues long. The V and J ends lost 7 bases and 1 base respectively, with 10 bases between them. Germline V lookup: CDR1 LNHDA, CDR2 SQIVND (reference sequence). The full variable domain, with the rest looked up from reference TRBV19 and TRBJ1-1, is DGGITQSPKYLFRKEGQNVTLSCEQNLNHDAMYWYRQDPGQGLRLIYYSQIVNDFQKGDIAEGYSVSREKKESFPLTVTSAQKNPTAFYLCASMEQPNTEAFFGQGTRLTVV.

This clonotype occurred a few times. The chain has TRBV30 and TRBJ1-2, with D possibly matching TRBD1 (5 bases). Looked up from germline, CDR1 is GTSNPN and CDR2 is SVGIG (reference sequence). V lost 2 bases and J lost 0, with 13 bases in between. CDR3 length: 15 residues. The chain's CDR3 is CAWSIRTNTNYGYTF. CDR3 nucleotides: TGTGCCTGGAGTATCCGGACAAACACTAACTATGGCTACACCTTC.

The CDR3 spells CASRQQGDTEAFF. The CDR3 nucleotides read TGTGCCAGCAGGCAACAGGGCGACACTGAAGCTTTCTTT. V gene TRBV6-1 combines with J gene TRBJ1-1; a possible D gene is TRBD1 (6 bases). The CDR3 totals 13 residues. V gave up 6 bases and J gave up 3 bases, with 11 bases separating them. CDR1 MNHNS and CDR2 SASEGT come from the germline V gene.

Ten or more counts support this clonotype. This chain links TRBV5-4 with TRBJ2-5, with D perhaps given as TRBD1 or TRBD2 (5 bases each). CDR1 is SGHNT and CDR2 is YYREEE in the germline V gene (reference sequence). V shed 0 bases and J shed 0 bases, with 9 bases lying between them. This CDR3 spans 15 amino acids. The CDR3 is CASSLAGTYQETQYF. CDR3 in DNA: TGTGCCAGCAGCTTGGCGGGGACGTACCAAGAGACCCAGTACTTC.

V is TRBV4-1 and J is TRBJ1-6; D remains unclear. Germline CDR1 MGHRA, CDR2 YSYEKL. Trimming removed 0 bases from V and 11 bases from J, with 11 bases in between. There are 14 residues in the CDR3. CDR3 in amino acids: CASSQDGLLPPLHF. CDR3 DNA sequence: TGCGCCAGCAGCCAAGATGGGTTACTTCCACCCCTCCACTTT.

This clonotype was recorded at least ten times. The gene calls are TRBV6-2 or TRBV6-3 and TRBJ2-1, with 7 bases identical to TRBD2. Germline V gene lookup returns CDR1 MNHEY and CDR2 SVGEGT. V dropped 5 bases and J dropped 7; count of bases not matched to a gene: 17. The CDR3 loop spans 17 amino acids. The chain's CDR3 is CASSKSNLAVQKNEQFF. The CDR3 coding sequence is TGTGCCAGCAGTAAATCAAACCTAGCGGTTCAAAAGAATGAGCAGTTCTTC.

This clonotype came up many times. The chain joins TRBV5-1 to TRBJ1-1, with D hard to call. The V gene lost 0 bases and the J gene lost 2 bases, with 11 bases spanning the gap. CDR1 is SGHRS, CDR2 YFSETQ, per germline. The CDR3 has 15 residues. The CDR3 reads CASSLVGGGNTEAFF. CDR3 sequence (DNA): TGCGCCAGCAGCTTGGTGGGTGGTGGAAACACTGAAGCTTTCTTT.

This sequence joins TRBV6-2 or TRBV6-3 and TRBJ2-1; D gene ambiguous. Deletions cut 6 bases from V and 7 bases from J, with 13 bases between. This CDR3 region has 13 residues. Germline-derived CDR1 and CDR2 are MNHEY and SVGEGT. The CDR3 DNA reads TGTGCCAGCAGCCACGACGGTACAAATGAGCAGTTCTTC. Translation gives CASSHDGTNEQFF.

This clonotype was observed at least ten times. The rearrangement links TRBV7-2 to TRBJ1-1; tentative D call: TRBD1 (5 bases). The CDR3 extends over 14 amino acids. The germline V and J ends were trimmed by 5 bases and 5 bases, with 15 bases remaining between them. In germline, CDR1 is SGHTA, CDR2 FQGNSA. As DNA, the CDR3 is TGTGCCAGCAGCCGGGACCCCCGGAGTACTGAAGCTTTCTTT. Protein product: CASSRDPRSTEAFF.

This clonotype was recorded at least ten times. The chain uses TRBV6-4 and TRBJ2-3, with D maybe TRBD2 (5 bases). The CDR3 extends over 14 amino acids. CDR1 is MRHNA and CDR2 is SNTAGT in the germline V gene. The V end was cut by 2 bases, the J end by 3 bases, with 9 bases between. The chain's CDR3 is CASSDGEKTDTQYF. DNA of the CDR3: TGTGCCAGCAGTGACGGGGAGAAGACAGATACGCAGTATTTT.

This clonotype has a count of ten or more. This chain joins TRBV29-1 and TRBJ1-2; possible D gene TRBD1, 5 bases. From germline, CDR1 is SQVTM and CDR2 ANQGSEA. The CDR3 is 12 amino acids. Trimming cost V 7 bases and J 8 bases, with 17 bases left between them. The CDR3 DNA reads as TGCAGCGCGCCGGGTTGGGGGGAAGGCTACACCTTC. Translating it yields CSAPGWGEGYTF. The whole variable domain, filled in from reference TRBV29-1 and TRBJ1-2, reads SAVISQKPSRDICQRGTSLTIQCQVDSQVTMMFWYRQQPGQSLTLIATANQGSEATYESGFVIDKFPISRPNLTFSTLTVSNMSPEDSSIYLCSAPGWGEGYTFGSGTRLTVV.

This clonotype was seen repeatedly, ten times or more. The V call is TRBV29-1, the J call TRBJ2-2; D may be TRBD2 (6 bases). The germline V and J ends were trimmed by 7 bases and 4 bases, with 13 bases remaining between them. CDR3 length equals 13 residues. Germline CDR1 is SQVTM and CDR2 is ANQGSEA. The CDR3: CSGGAGLTGELFF. Here the CDR3 DNA reads TGCAGCGGCGGGGCGGGGCTCACCGGGGAGCTGTTTTTT.

This clonotype appeared many times. The chain carries TRBV7-8 and TRBJ1-5; D possibly corresponds to TRBD1 (6 bases). Per the germline V gene, CDR1 is SGHVS and CDR2 is FQNEAQ. The ends were cut back, 5 bases at V and 0 bases at J, with 26 bases in the middle. This CDR3 spans 20 amino acids. For the CDR3, the DNA is TGTGCCAGCAGCCACATGTCGGGGGCCCAACGTGGGGATAGCAATCAGCCCCAGCATTTT. This encodes CASSHMSGAQRGDSNQPQHF.

In this sample, this clonotype turned up many times. The chain joins TRBV6-2 or TRBV6-3 to TRBJ2-1; D may be TRBD2 (6 bases). Deletions cut 0 bases from V and 1 base from J, with 13 bases between. CDR3 length equals 17 residues. Germline assignment: CDR1 MNHEY and CDR2 SVGEGT. The CDR3 nucleotides read TGTGCCAGCAGTTACTCGGAGGGGAGCGTTTCCTACAATGAGCAGTTCTTC. Its protein is CASSYSEGSVSYNEQFF.

This clonotype has a count of ten or more. J is TRBJ2-5 and V is TRBV5-5; D tentatively reads TRBD1 or TRBD2 (5 bases each). Germline lookup yields CDR1 SGHKS and CDR2 YYEKEE (reference sequence). The V and J ends lost 4 bases and 2 bases respectively, with 18 bases between them. The CDR3 length is 16 residues. This chain's CDR3 is CASSPTGTEGQETQYF. The DNA of the CDR3 is TGTGCCAGCAGCCCTACAGGAACCGAGGGGCAAGAGACCCAGTACTTC.